Listed below are T cell receptor beta chains from one sample, sequenced in a study of CD8+ T cells in alopecia areata. Data came from immunoSEQ multiplex PCR; TCRdb stores just in-frame clones and leaves some out. The sample comprises about 150,000 clones, about 89% of which are singletons, and approximately 16% rests with the top ten. Specimen: CD8+ T cells sorted from blood, collected at week 0. Receptors were obtained from a human donor with alopecia areata. The conserved cysteine and the conserved F or W are not part of the CDR3 here. Fields, in order: J gene, V gene, CDR3 protein.

TRBJ1-1	TRBV5-1	ASSPQGRLLNTEAF
TRBJ2-7	TRBV5-4	ASSVTSGTLTYEQY
TRBJ1-2	TRBV7-9	ASSATGLLNYGYT
TRBJ2-4	TRBV15	ATSTEKGGMAKNIQY
TRBJ2-3	TRBV30	AWARGDFTDTQY
TRBJ2-7	TRBV12-5	ASGLPVAGGYEQY
TRBJ2-3	TRBV7-9	ASSLAGQGATDTQY
TRBJ2-7	TRBV2	ASSVKVGDLSYEQY
TRBJ2-1	TRBV5-1	ASSFLSGLAEDNEQF
TRBJ2-2	TRBV18	ASSPGTGELF